This T cell receptor (beta chain) originates from a study of blood T cell repertoires in COVID-19. The V gene lost 7 bases and the J gene lost 4 bases, with 28 bases spanning the gap. This CDR3 contains 18 residues. Participant ages covered about 18 to 100 years across approximately 25 US areas. Self-reported history from a screening survey and questionnaire set each donor's cohort. Someone with COVID-19 had been met by exposed participants within 2 weeks before study entry. TCRdb's copy holds only in-frame clones and misses some; the assay was immunoSEQ multiplex PCR. The profile shows about 280,000 clones, 80% to 85% of them singletons.

The source of this sequence is a man in his forties or fifties who had been exposed to COVID-19. Sequenced: PBMCs or T cells enriched from blood (not recorded which). The J gene is TRBJ1-2, the V gene TRBV23-1; tentative D call: TRBD1 (6 bases). TRBV23-1 is an open reading frame whose function is uncertain. The CDR3 bases are TGCGCCAGCACGAATCCAGATAACAGGGCGCAGCTGAGCTATGGCTACACCTTC. This gives the protein CASTNPDNRAQLSYGYTF.